A selection of T cell receptor beta chains follows, all from one sample in a study of blood T cells in healthy people across ages. TCRdb called the 5' RACE reads again in MiXCR, with one record for every CDR3 protein. Of roughly 1.5 million distinct CDR3 sequences listed, approximately 43% are singletons. The sample consisted of blood. These receptors came from a woman aged 18-30 years in good health. Each CDR3 is given with its conserved first and last residue. D genes are given only for firm matches. Some rows mark clone size as missing; the rest say once, few, many or name a class of expanded clone.

J gene | V gene | D gene | clone size | CDR3 DNA | CDR3 protein
TRBJ2-5 | TRBV10-3 | TRBD2 | few | TGTGCCATCAGTGAGAAGTGGACTAGCGGGATGGAGACCCAGTACTTC | CAISEKWTSGMETQYF
TRBJ1-1 | TRBV27 | NA | NA | TGTGCCAGCAGTCCCGATCCGGATACTAGGAACACTGAAGCTTTCTTT | CASSPDPDTRNTEAFF
TRBJ2-2 | TRBV29-1 | NA | NA | TGCAGCGAAATCCCTTACACCGGGGAGCTGTTTTTT | CSEIPYTGELFF
TRBJ2-7 | TRBV10-3 | TRBD1 | NA | TGTGCCATCAGCCGACAGGGCACCGAGCAGTACTTC | CAISRQGTEQYF
TRBJ2-5 | TRBV10-3 | TRBD1 | NA | TGTGCCATCAGTGCCCGACAGGGTGGGGAGACCCAGTACTTC | CAISARQGGETQYF
TRBJ2-1 | TRBV6-1 | TRBD2 | NA | TGTGCCAGCAGTGAAAGGAGGGCTAGCGGGGGGGTGGATGAGCAGTTCTTC | CASSERRASGGVDEQFF
TRBJ2-4 | TRBV6-2/TRBV6-3 | TRBD1 | few | TGTGCCAGCAGTTCCCAGGGACAGGGTCGAAACATTCAGTACTTC | CASSSQGQGRNIQYF
TRBJ1-5 | TRBV5-1 | TRBD1 | NA | TGCGCCAGCAGCCCGGAGACAGGGAGCAATCAGCCCCAGCATTTT | CASSPETGSNQPQHF
TRBJ1-5 | TRBV20-1 | NA | NA | TGCAGTGCTAGAGATGTAACCCTCCAGGCCCAGCATTTT | CSARDVTLQAQHF
TRBJ2-7 | TRBV4-3 | TRBD2 | few | TGCGCCAGCAGCCAAGATCGGAGTAGCGGGGGGACGCCCTACGAGCAGTACTTC | CASSQDRSSGGTPYEQYF
TRBJ1-6 | TRBV7-9 | NA | NA | TGTGCCAGCAGCTCATCGATGGCTCTCTATAATTCACCCCTCCACTTT | CASSSSMALYNSPLHF